A single sample gave rise to the 18 T cell receptor beta chains below, sequenced in a study of T-cell reconstitution after alpha-beta-depleted transplantation in children. A TCRbeta library incorporating unique molecular identifiers was prepared. TCRdb fed the PCR reads into MiXCR, producing one record per CDR3 protein. The sample carries roughly 670,000 distinct CDR3 sequences, 10% to 15% recorded once. The source material was PBMCs, sampled before TCRalphabeta/CD19-depleted stem cell transplant. Source of these receptors: a girl aged 2 to 10 with congenital amegakaryocytic thrombocytopenia, due to receive a stem cell transplant.

This clonotype came up many times. CDR3 DNA sequence: TGCAGTGCTGGAAGGGACAACTACAATGAGCAGTTCTTC. Translated, it gives CSAGRDNYNEQFF. The chain recombines TRBV20-1 with TRBJ2-1; perhaps TRBD1 as D (6 bases). The V gene lost 5 bases and the J gene lost 3 bases, with 11 bases spanning the gap. The V gene's germline CDR1 is DFQATT and CDR2 SNEGSKA (reference sequence). There are 13 residues in the CDR3.

This clonotype was recorded many times. This chain joins TRBV29-1 and TRBJ2-1; the match to TRBD2 covers 10 bases. Germline CDR1 is SQVTM and CDR2 is ANQGSEA. After removal of 5 bases from V and 4 bases from J, the junction contained 2 bases not matched to a gene. There are 13 residues in the CDR3. CDR3 nucleotides: TGCAGCGTTCTAGCGGGAGTATACAATGAGCAGTTCTTC. It encodes CSVLAGVYNEQFF.

This clonotype was recorded a few times. The chain joins TRBV5-1 to TRBJ1-5; D is possibly TRBD1 (5 bases). V lost 2 bases to trimming and J lost 4 bases, with 16 bases between them. Germline CDR1 reads SGHRS; CDR2 reads YFSETQ. The CDR3 runs to 16 residues. CDR3 residues: CASSFLSGQLNQPQHF. The CDR3 bases are TGCGCCAGCAGCTTTTTATCAGGACAACTTAATCAGCCCCAGCATTTT.

This clonotype appeared many times. This chain connects TRBV29-1 to TRBJ2-2; 7 nucleotides match TRBD2. The CDR3 is 15 amino acids. V lost 3 bases to trimming and J lost 1 base; unmatched junction nucleotides: 5. CDR1 SQVTM and CDR2 ANQGSEA come from the germline V gene. The CDR3 sequence is CSVDASGLNTGELFF. The CDR3 DNA reads TGCAGCGTTGATGCTAGCGGATTGAACACCGGGGAGCTGTTTTTT.

There are many counts of this clonotype. This rearrangement joins TRBV30 to TRBJ2-3; D ambiguous. From germline, CDR1 is GTSNPN and CDR2 SVGIG (reference sequence). V gave up 4 bases and J gave up 5 bases, with 16 bases separating them. The CDR3 is 14 residues long. The CDR3 DNA reads as TGTGCCTGGACGCCTAGGGCACTGGGAGATACGCAGTATTTT. Translated, it gives CAWTPRALGDTQYF.

This clonotype was detected ten times or more. This sequence joins TRBV20-1 and TRBJ1-2; no firm D call. The CDR3 sequence is 14 residues long. Germline CDR1 and CDR2: DFQATT and SNEGSKA (reference sequence). V was pared by 0 bases and J by 1 base, with 9 bases between. The CDR3 DNA is TGCAGTGCTAGAGAGGATCCAATTAACTATGGCTACACCTTC. Amino acid sequence: CSAREDPINYGYTF.

At least ten counts were recorded for this clonotype. The V and J genes are TRBV20-1 and TRBJ1-1, with D tentatively TRBD1 (6 bases). Trimming removed 3 bases at V and 4 bases at J, with 12 bases between. The CDR3 has 13 amino acids. From germline, CDR1 is DFQATT and CDR2 SNEGSKA (reference sequence). The CDR3, as DNA: TGCAGTGCTAGTGGGGACATCGGCACTGAAGCTTTCTTT. It codes for CSASGDIGTEAFF.

This clonotype was detected many times. This sequence joins TRBV5-1 and TRBJ1-2; 7 positions match TRBD1. The germline V gene has CDR1 SGHRS and CDR2 YFSETQ. The CDR3 runs to 14 residues. V lost 0 bases, J lost 5 bases, and 4 bases stayed unmatched. The CDR3 DNA follows: TGCGCCAGCAGCTTGGGGACAGGAGCGTATGGCTACACCTTC. It specifies CASSLGTGAYGYTF. Based on the CDR3 plus reference TRBV5-1 and TRBJ1-2, the full variable domain is KAGVTQTPRYLIKTRGQQVTLSCSPISGHRSVSWYQQTPGQGLQFLFEYFSETQRNKGNFPGRFSGRQFSNSRSEMNVSTLELGDSALYLCASSLGTGAYGYTFGSGTRLTVV.

This clonotype was observed a few times. The genes are TRBV24-1 and TRBJ2-5; 7 bases are a match to TRBD2. V dropped 6 bases and J dropped 2; count of bases not matched to a gene: 17. Germline values: CDR1 KGHDR, CDR2 SFDVKD. The length of the CDR3 is 18 residues. The CDR3 sequence is CATSSAGVGFGKQETQYF. CDR3 nucleotide sequence: TGTGCCACCAGTTCGGCGGGAGTGGGATTCGGGAAGCAAGAGACCCAGTACTTC.

In its sample, this clonotype was seen a few times. DNA of the CDR3: TGTGCCAGCAGTTACCCGACTAGCGGGAGCTACTACGAGCAGTACTTC. The encoded protein is CASSYPTSGSYYEQYF. The gene calls are TRBV6-5 and TRBJ2-7; 12 bases line up with TRBD2. CDR1 and CDR2 from the germline V gene are MNHEY and SVGAGI. This CDR3 is 16 amino acids long. With V trimmed by 2 bases and J by 3 bases, 5 bases remained unmatched.

The V call is TRBV7-9, the J call TRBJ2-5; 9 bases agree with TRBD2. In germline, CDR1 is SEHNR, CDR2 FQNEAQ (reference sequence). V trimming: 4 bases; J trimming: 2 bases; junction bases outside the gene matches: 8. The CDR3 is made up of 16 amino acids. The CDR3: CASSSYPSGEQETQYF. CDR3 nucleotide sequence: TGTGCCAGCAGCTCCTACCCTAGCGGGGAACAAGAGACCCAGTACTTC. Based on the CDR3 plus reference TRBV7-9 and TRBJ2-5, the full variable domain is DTGVSQNPRHKITKRGQNVTFRCDPISEHNRLYWYRQTLGQGPEFLTYFQNEAQLEKSRLLSDRFSAERPKGSFSTLEIQRTEQGDSAMYLCASSSYPSGEQETQYFGPGTRLLVL.

In its sample, this clonotype was seen a few times. The V call is TRBV7-9, the J call TRBJ1-1, with a tentative D call TRBD1 (5 bases). Germline lookup yields CDR1 SEHNR and CDR2 FQNEAQ (reference sequence). The CDR3 contains 11 residues. V lost 2 bases and J lost 11, with 9 bases in between. The CDR3 is CASSLSTVAFF. DNA of the CDR3: TGTGCCAGCAGCTTATCGACAGTCGCTTTCTTT.

Points on this clonotype: Relative to the germline gene, one junction end is altered; a read error may explain this. This chain links TRBV30 with TRBJ2-3; D possibly uses TRBD1 or TRBD2 (5 bases each). Germline lookup yields CDR1 GTSNPN and CDR2 SVGIG (reference sequence). This CDR3 contains 15 residues. The chain's CDR3 is CAWMARGDGTDTQYF. In DNA form, the CDR3 reads TGTGCTTGGATGGCTAGAGGGGATGGCACAGATACGCAGTATTTT.

The V call is TRBV25-1, the J call TRBJ2-3; D gene uncertain. V lost 4 bases to trimming and J lost 7 bases, with 6 bases between them. CDR3 size: 11 residues. CDR1 is MGHDK, CDR2 SYGVNS, per germline. The CDR3 DNA follows: TGTGCCAGCAGTGGGGGTCATACGCAGTATTTT. It translates to CASSGGHTQYF.

This clonotype was seen a handful of times. The rearrangement joins TRBV6-5 to TRBJ1-5, with D unresolved. Germline values: CDR1 MNHEY, CDR2 SVGAGI. The CDR3 loop spans 17 amino acids. V lost 8 bases, J lost 2 bases, and 22 bases lay in between. The CDR3: CASVSSGGLVGNQPQHF. In nucleotides, the CDR3 is TGTGCCAGCGTTTCATCGGGCGGTCTTGTGGGCAATCAGCCCCAGCATTTT.

Many counts were recorded for this clonotype. The chain employs TRBV5-1 and TRBJ2-3; 10 positions agree with TRBD1. With 1 base clipped from V and 4 bases from J, the junction kept 6 bases outside the gene matches. This CDR3 contains 16 residues. The germline V gene has CDR1 SGHRS and CDR2 YFSETQ. CDR3 sequence reads: CASSLRRDRGPDTQYF. The CDR3 coding sequence is TGCGCCAGCAGCTTGAGGAGGGACAGGGGCCCAGATACGCAGTATTTT.

This clonotype has a count of ten or more. The chain links TRBV6-2 or TRBV6-3 to TRBJ2-7; 9 nucleotides match TRBD1. J was trimmed by 5 bases and V by 2 bases; bases with no gene match: 7. Germline values: CDR1 MNHEY, CDR2 SVGEGT. This CDR3 has 15 amino acids. The CDR3, as DNA: TGTGCCAGCAGTTACCCGGAGGACAGGGGCAACGAGCAGTACTTC. It codes for CASSYPEDRGNEQYF.

In this sample, this clonotype turned up many times. This chain joins TRBV11-2 and TRBJ2-1, with D unclear. V lost 1 base and J 7 bases, leaving 8 bases between the germline ends. The germline CDR1 and CDR2 sequences are SGHAT and FQNNGV. The length of the CDR3 is 13 residues. For the CDR3, the DNA is TGTGCCAGCAGCTTAGCAGGTATGAATGAGCAGTTCTTC. Protein: CASSLAGMNEQFF.